These T cell receptor beta chains were read from a single sample in a study of regulatory T cells in long-lasting Graves disease. Each CDR3 protein gets one entry after TCRdb re-called the multiplex PCR reads with MiXCR. The table includes 350,000 to 450,000 distinct CDR3 sequences, roughly a fifth detected once. This specimen was peripheral blood mononuclear cells (PBMCs), taken when the disease was refractory, from a patient treated with antithyroid drugs. These receptor sequences come from a female donor with Graves disease. Both conserved end residues are part of each CDR3. A D gene is named only where the DNA matches it firmly. Some rows have no size entry. The others give once, few or many, or a class for an expanded clone.

j_gene,v_gene,d_gene,abundance,CDR3aa,CDR3nt
TRBJ1-2,TRBV4-2,-,few,CASSQDEVAYGYTF,TGTGCCAGCAGCCAAGATGAGGTGGCCTATGGCTACACCTTC
TRBJ2-7,TRBV28,TRBD1,many,CASRSTGQGRFLDF,TGTGCCAGCAGGTCCACGGGACAGGGGCGGTTTCTAGACTTC
TRBJ1-1,TRBV6-1,-,many,CASSRGTPNTEAFF,TGTGCCAGCAGCAGAGGGACACCGAACACTGAAGCTTTCTTT
TRBJ2-5,TRBV30,-,-,CAWSRRWRQLLETQYF,TGTGCCTGGAGTCGAAGGTGGAGACAACTTTTGGAGACCCAGTACTTC
TRBJ1-5,TRBV28,-,-,CATETSLGGNQPQHF,TGTGCCACCGAAACAAGTCTTGGAGGCAATCAGCCCCAGCATTTT
TRBJ2-2,TRBV10-3,TRBD1,-,CAMGTGAVNTGELFF,TGTGCCATGGGAACAGGGGCGGTGAACACCGGGGAGCTGTTTTTT
TRBJ2-3,TRBV5-1,-,-,CASSLAAGAADTQYF,TGCGCCAGCAGCTTGGCCGCGGGGGCGGCAGATACGCAGTATTTT
TRBJ2-7,TRBV6-2/TRBV6-3,TRBD2,-,CASLSAGAGKDEQYF,TGTGCCAGCCTCTCGGCGGGAGCGGGTAAGGACGAGCAGTACTTC
TRBJ2-7,TRBV19,TRBD2,-,CASSIGTSASYEQYF,TGTGCCAGTAGCATCGGGACTAGCGCATCCTACGAGCAGTACTTC
TRBJ1-1,TRBV16,-,-,CASSQQSAAHGTEAFF,TGTGCCAGCAGCCAACAATCGGCGGCCCATGGCACTGAAGCTTTCTTT
TRBJ2-7,TRBV28,-,many,CASRDGGLYEQYF,TGTGCCAGCAGAGATGGAGGGCTTTACGAGCAGTACTTC
TRBJ2-7,TRBV20-1,-,few,CSASPEFSYEQYF,TGCAGTGCTAGTCCGGAGTTTTCCTACGAGCAGTACTTC
TRBJ2-5,TRBV6-1,TRBD1,-,CASSEKVTRTGGSRETQYF,TGTGCCAGCAGTGAAAAGGTTACTCGTACAGGGGGTAGTCGGGAGACCCAGTACTTC
TRBJ1-1,TRBV11-2,TRBD1,many,CASSQGAPLTEAFF,TGTGCCAGCAGTCAGGGGGCCCCTCTCACTGAAGCTTTCTTT
TRBJ2-5,TRBV29-1,-,few,CSVEGAWNEDETQYF,TGCAGCGTTGAAGGCGCCTGGAATGAAGACGAGACCCAGTACTTC
TRBJ1-5,TRBV7-4,-,few,CASSLDDDKVYSNQPQHF,TGTGCCAGCAGCTTAGACGATGATAAGGTATATAGCAATCAGCCCCAGCATTTT
TRBJ1-5,TRBV20-1,-,many,CSARQYRVGQPQHF,TGCAGTGCTAGACAATACAGGGTTGGTCAGCCCCAGCATTTT
TRBJ1-6,TRBV12-3/TRBV12-4,-,-,CASSDRGGILNSPLHF,TGTGCCAGCAGCGACCGGGGGGGAATACTTAATTCACCCCTCCACTTT
TRBJ1-1,TRBV27,-,many,CASSWGHLNTEAFF,TGTGCCAGCAGTTGGGGACACTTGAACACTGAAGCTTTCTTT
TRBJ1-1,TRBV12-3/TRBV12-4,-,many,CASSLKGPGEAFF,TGTGCCAGCAGTTTAAAGGGCCCAGGAGAAGCTTTCTTT